This T cell receptor (beta chain) stems from a study of cytomegalovirus exposure and HLA in healthy donors. Study context: A prior study identified 110 million or so unique TCR beta sequences from around 180 million T cells.

This clone appeared a few times. Its antigen is as yet unknown. The PCR had 60 Vbeta and 13 Jbeta primers. Data came from immunoSEQ multiplex PCR; TCRdb stores just in-frame clones and leaves some out. The sample lists 100,000 to 150,000 clones; 79% were seen once. The CDR3 spans 15 residues. From germline, CDR1 is MNHEY and CDR2 SVGAGI. V lost 5 bases, J lost 1 base, and 6 bases stayed unmatched. Overall study findings and caveats: Follow-up analysis later connected one missense variant in DCLRE1C with trimming of TCR beta V- and J-genes. Previous analysis showed most TCR beta V segments were productive about 87% or about 30% of the time. Analyses of presence/absence relied on an assumption of roughly uniform sequencing depth across donors.

The sequencing input was PBMCs. The receptor was isolated from a young man in good health and CMV-seronegative. The chain recombines TRBV6-5 with TRBJ1-1, with TRBD1 matching 8 bases. CDR3 in amino acids: CASSPDRGANTEAFF. CDR3 DNA: TGTGCCAGCAGTCCCGACAGGGGAGCGAACACTGAAGCTTTCTTT.